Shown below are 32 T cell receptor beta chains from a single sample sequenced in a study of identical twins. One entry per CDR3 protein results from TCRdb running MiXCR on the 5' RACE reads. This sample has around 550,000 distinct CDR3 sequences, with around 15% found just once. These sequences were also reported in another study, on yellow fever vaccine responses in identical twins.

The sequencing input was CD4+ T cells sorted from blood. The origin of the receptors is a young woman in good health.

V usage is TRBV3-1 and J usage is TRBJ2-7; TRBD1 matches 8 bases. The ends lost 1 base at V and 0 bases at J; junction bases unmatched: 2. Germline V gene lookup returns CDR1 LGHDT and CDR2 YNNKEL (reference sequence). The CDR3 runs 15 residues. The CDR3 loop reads CASSQGTGRSYEQYV. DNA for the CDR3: TGTGCCAGCAGCCAAGGGACAGGGCGCTCCTACGAGCAGTACGTC.

CDR3 in amino acids: CATSATGQGTGELFF. CDR3 DNA sequence: TGTGCCACCAGTGCCACGGGACAGGGGACCGGGGAGCTGTTTTTT. This chain links TRBV24-1 with TRBJ2-2; 10 positions agree with TRBD1. Germline V gene data show CDR1 as KGHDR and CDR2 as SFDVKD. This CDR3 spans 15 amino acids. The J segment lost 5 bases and the V segment lost 5 bases, leaving 4 bases of the junction unmatched.

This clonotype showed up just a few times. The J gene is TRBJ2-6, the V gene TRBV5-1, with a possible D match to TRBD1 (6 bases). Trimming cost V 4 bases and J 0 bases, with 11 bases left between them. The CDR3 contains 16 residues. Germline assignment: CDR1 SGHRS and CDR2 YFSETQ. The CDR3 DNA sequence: TGCGCCAGCAGCACCGGACAGTACTCTGGGGCCAACGTCCTGACTTTC. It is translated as CASSTGQYSGANVLTF.

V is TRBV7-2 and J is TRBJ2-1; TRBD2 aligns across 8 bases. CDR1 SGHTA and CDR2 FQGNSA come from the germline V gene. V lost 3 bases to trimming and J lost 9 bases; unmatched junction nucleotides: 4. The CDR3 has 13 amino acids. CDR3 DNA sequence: TGTGCCAGCAGCTTTACCACTAGCGGTGAGCAGTTCTTC. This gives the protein CASSFTTSGEQFF.

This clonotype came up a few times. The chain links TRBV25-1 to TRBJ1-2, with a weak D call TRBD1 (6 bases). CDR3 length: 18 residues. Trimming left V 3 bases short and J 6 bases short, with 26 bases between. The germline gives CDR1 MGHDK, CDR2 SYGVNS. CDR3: CASSDPKGVIGGPHGYTF. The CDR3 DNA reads TGTGCCAGCAGTGACCCTAAAGGGGTGATAGGGGGGCCACATGGCTACACCTTC.

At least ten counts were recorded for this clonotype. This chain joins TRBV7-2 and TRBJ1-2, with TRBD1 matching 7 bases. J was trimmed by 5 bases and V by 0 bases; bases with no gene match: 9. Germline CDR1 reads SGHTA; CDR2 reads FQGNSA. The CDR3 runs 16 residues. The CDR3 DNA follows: TGTGCCAGCAGCTTAGCGACGACAGGGAAGGGTTATGGCTACACCTTC. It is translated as CASSLATTGKGYGYTF.

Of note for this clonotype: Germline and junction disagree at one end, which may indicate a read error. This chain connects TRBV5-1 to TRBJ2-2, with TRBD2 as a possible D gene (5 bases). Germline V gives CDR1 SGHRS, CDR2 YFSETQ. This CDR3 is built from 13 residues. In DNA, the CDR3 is TGCGCCAGCAGCTTGGGAGACACCGGGGAGCTGTCTTTT. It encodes CASSLGDTGELSF.

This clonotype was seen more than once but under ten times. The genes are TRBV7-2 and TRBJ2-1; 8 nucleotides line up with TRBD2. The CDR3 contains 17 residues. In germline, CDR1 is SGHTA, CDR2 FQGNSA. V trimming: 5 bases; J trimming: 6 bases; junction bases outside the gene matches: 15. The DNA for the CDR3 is TGTGCCAGCAGCGCCCGTCCAGCGGGGGCCTCCCCCAATGAGCAGTTCTTC. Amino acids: CASSARPAGASPNEQFF.

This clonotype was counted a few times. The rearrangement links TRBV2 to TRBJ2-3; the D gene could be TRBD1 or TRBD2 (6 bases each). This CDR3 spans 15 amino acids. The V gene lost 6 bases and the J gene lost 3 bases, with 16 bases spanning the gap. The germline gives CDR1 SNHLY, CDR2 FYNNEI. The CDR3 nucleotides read TGTGCCAGCAGGGGGGGCGGGACGGGGACAGATACGCAGTATTTT. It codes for CASRGGGTGTDTQYF.

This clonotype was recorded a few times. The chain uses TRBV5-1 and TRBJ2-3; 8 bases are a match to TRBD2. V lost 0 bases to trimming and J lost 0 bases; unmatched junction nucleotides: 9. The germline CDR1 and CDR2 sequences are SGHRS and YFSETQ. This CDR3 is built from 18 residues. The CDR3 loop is CASSLAPIAGYSTDTQYF. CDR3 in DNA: TGCGCCAGCAGCTTGGCCCCCATAGCGGGGTATAGCACAGATACGCAGTATTTT.

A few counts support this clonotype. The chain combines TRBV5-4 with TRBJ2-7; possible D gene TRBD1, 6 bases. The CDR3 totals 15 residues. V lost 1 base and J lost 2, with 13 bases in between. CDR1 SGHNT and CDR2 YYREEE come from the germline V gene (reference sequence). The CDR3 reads CASSLNLDRTYEQYV. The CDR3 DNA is TGTGCCAGCAGCTTGAACTTGGACAGAACCTACGAGCAGTACGTC.

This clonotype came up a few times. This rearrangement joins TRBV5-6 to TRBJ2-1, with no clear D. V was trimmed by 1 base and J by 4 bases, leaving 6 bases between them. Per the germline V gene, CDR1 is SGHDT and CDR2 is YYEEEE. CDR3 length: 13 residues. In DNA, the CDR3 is TGTGCCAGCAGCTTGAACTTATACAATGAGCAGTTCTTC. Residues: CASSLNLYNEQFF. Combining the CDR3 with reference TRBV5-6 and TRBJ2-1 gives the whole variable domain DAGVTQSPTHLIKTRGQQVTLRCSPKSGHDTVSWYQQALGQGPQFIFQYYEEEERQRGNFPDRFSGHQFPNYSSELNVNALLLGDSALYLCASSLNLYNEQFFGPGTRLTVL.

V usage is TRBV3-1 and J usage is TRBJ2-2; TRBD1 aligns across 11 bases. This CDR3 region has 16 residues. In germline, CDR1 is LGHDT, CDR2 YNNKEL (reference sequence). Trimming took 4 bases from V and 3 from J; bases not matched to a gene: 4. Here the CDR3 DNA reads TGTGCCAGCAGCCCCCGGGACAGGGGGTACACCGGGGAGCTGTTTTTT. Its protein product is CASSPRDRGYTGELFF.

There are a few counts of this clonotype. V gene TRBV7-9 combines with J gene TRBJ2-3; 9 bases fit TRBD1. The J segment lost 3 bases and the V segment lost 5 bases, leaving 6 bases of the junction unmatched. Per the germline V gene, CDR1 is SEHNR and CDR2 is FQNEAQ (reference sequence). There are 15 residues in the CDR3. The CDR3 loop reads CASSLIQGATDTQYF. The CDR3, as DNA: TGTGCCAGCAGCCTAATACAGGGGGCGACAGATACGCAGTATTTT.

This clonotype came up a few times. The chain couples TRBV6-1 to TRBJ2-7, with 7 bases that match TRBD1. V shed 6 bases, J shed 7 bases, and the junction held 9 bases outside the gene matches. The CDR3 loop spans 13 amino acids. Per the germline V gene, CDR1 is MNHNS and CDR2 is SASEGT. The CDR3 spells CASRRDSLGEQYV. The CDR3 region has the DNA TGTGCCAGCAGAAGGGACAGCCTTGGGGAGCAGTACGTC.

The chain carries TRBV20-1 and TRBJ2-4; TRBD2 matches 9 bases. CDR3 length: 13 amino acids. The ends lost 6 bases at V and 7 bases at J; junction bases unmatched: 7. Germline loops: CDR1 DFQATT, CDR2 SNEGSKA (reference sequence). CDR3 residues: CSARTSALNIQYF. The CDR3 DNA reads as TGCAGTGCCCGGACTAGCGCCCTGAACATTCAGTACTTC.

CDR3 bases: TGTGCCAGCCGTTGGGGTGGCTATCCGGATACGCAGTATTTT. Amino acids: CASRWGGYPDTQYF. This chain joins TRBV6-5 and TRBJ2-3; D is unresolved. This CDR3 has 14 amino acids. The V gene's germline CDR1 is MNHEY and CDR2 SVGAGI. V was pared by 8 bases and J by 6 bases, with 18 bases between.

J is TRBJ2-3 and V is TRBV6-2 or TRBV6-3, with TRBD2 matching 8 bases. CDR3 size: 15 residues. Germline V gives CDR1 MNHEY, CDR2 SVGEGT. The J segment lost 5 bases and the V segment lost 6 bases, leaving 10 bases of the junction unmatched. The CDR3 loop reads CASRSSGRVVDTQYF. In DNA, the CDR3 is TGTGCCAGCAGATCCAGCGGGAGAGTGGTAGATACGCAGTATTTT.

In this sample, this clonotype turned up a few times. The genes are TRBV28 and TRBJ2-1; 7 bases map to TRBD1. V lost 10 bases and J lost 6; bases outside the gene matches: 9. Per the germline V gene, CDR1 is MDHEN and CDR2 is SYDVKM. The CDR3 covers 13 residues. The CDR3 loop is CAIQGVGSNEQFF. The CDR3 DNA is TGTGCCATCCAGGGGGTGGGTTCCAATGAGCAGTTCTTC.

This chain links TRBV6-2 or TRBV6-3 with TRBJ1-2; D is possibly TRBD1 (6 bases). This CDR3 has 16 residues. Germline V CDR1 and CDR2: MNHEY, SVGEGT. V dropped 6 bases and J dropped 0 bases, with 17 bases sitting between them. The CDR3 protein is CASSDGGTNSNYGYTF. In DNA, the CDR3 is TGTGCCAGCAGCGACGGGGGGACAAATTCTAACTATGGCTACACCTTC.

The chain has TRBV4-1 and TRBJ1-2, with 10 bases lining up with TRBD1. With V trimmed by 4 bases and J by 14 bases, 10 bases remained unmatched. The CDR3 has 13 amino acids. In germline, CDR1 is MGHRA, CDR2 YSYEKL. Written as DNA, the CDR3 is TGCGCCAGCAGCCCCCGGGACAGGGGTGGTAGGACCTTC. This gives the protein CASSPRDRGGRTF.

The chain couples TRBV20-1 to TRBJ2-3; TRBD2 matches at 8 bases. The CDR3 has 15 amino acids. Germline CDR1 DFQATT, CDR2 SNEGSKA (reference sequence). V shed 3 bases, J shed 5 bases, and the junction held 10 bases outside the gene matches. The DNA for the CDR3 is TGCAGTGCTAGCGCTCTCGGGAGGGCAGGAGATACGCAGTATTTT. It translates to CSASALGRAGDTQYF.

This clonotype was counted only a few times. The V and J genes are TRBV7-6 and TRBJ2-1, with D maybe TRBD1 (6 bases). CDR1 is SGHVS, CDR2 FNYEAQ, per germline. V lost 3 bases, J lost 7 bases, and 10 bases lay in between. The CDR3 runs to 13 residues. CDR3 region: CASSFRQANEQFF. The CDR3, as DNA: TGTGCCAGCAGCTTCAGACAGGCAAATGAGCAGTTCTTC.

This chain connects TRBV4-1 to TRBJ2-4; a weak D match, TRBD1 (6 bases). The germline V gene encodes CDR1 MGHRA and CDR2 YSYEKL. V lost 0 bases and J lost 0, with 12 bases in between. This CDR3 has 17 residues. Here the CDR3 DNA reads TGCGCCAGCAGCCAAGAAGAGGGGACACCAGCCAAAAACATTCAGTACTTC. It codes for CASSQEEGTPAKNIQYF.

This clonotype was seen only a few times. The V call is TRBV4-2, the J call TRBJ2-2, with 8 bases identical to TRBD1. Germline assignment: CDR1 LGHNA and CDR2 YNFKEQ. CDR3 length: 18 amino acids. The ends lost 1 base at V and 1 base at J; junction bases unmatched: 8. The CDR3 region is CASSQVLAGTGNTGELFF. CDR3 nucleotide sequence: TGTGCCAGCAGCCAAGTTCTGGCAGGGACAGGGAACACCGGGGAGCTGTTTTTT.

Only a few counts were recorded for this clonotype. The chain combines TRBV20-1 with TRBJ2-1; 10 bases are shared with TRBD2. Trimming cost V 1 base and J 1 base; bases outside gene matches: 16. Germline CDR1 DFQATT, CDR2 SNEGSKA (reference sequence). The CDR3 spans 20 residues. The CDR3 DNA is TGCAGTGCTAGAGGACCGTGGGGGTCTAGCGGGAGTGGGTCCTACAATGAGCAGTTCTTC. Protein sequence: CSARGPWGSSGSGSYNEQFF.

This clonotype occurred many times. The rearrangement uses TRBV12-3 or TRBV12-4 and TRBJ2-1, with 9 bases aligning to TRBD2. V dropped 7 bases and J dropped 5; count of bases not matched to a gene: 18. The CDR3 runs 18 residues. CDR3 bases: TGTGCCAGCATCAATTTCCCCAAGACTAGCGGACTAAACAATGAGCAGTTCTTC. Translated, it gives CASINFPKTSGLNNEQFF.

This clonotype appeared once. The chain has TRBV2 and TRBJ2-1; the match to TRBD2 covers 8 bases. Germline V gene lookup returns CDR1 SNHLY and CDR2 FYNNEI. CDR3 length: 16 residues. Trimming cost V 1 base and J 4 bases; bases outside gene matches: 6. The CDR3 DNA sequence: TGTGCCAGCAGTGAAGAAGTAGCGGGGATGTACAATGAGCAGTTCTTC. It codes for CASSEEVAGMYNEQFF.

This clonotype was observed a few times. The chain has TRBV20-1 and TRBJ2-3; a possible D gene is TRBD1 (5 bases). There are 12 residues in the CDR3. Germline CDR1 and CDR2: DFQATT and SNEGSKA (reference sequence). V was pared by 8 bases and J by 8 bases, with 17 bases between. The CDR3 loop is CSRVQGYGTQYF. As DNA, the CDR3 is TGCAGTAGGGTGCAGGGTTATGGTACGCAGTATTTT.

CDR3 protein: CASSASGGFQETQYF. CDR3 in DNA: TGCGCCAGCAGTGCCAGCGGGGGGTTCCAAGAGACCCAGTACTTC. V gene TRBV10-2 combines with J gene TRBJ2-5; 9 nucleotides agree with TRBD2. J lost 1 base, V lost 4 bases, and 4 bases had no gene match. This CDR3 region has 15 residues. Germline V CDR1 and CDR2: WSHSY, SAAADI.

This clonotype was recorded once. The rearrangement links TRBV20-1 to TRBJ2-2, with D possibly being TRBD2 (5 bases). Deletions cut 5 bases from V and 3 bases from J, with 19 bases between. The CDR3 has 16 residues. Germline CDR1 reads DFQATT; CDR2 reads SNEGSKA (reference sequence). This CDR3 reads CSAPNRASRDTGELFF. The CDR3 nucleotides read TGCAGTGCTCCTAATAGGGCTAGCCGGGACACCGGGGAGCTGTTTTTT.

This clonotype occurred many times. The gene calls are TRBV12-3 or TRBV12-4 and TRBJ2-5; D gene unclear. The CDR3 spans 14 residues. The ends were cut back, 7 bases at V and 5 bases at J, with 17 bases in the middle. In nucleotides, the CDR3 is TGTGCCAGCACGCCCATCGAGGTCATTGAGACCCAGTACTTC. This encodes CASTPIEVIETQYF.